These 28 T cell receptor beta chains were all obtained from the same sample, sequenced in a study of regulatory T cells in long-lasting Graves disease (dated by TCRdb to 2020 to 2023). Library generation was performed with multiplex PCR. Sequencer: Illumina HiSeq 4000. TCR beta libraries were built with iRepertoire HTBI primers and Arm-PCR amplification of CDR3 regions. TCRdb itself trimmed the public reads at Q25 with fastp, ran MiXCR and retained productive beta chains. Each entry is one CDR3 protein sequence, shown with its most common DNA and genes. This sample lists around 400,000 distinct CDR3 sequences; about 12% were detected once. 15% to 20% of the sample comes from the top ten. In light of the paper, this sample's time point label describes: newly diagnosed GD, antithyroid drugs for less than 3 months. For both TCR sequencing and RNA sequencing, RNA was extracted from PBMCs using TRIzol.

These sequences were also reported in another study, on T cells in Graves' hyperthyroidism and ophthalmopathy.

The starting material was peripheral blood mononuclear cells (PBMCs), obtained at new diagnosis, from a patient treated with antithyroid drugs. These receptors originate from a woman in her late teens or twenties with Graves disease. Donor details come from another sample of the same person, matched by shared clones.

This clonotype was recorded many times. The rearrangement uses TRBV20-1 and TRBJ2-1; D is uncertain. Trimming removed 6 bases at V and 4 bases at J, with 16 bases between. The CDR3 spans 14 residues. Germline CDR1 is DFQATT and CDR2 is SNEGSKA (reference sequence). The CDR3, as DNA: TGCAGTGCGGAACACCCGGTGCCTTACAATGAGCAGTTCTTC. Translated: CSAEHPVPYNEQFF.

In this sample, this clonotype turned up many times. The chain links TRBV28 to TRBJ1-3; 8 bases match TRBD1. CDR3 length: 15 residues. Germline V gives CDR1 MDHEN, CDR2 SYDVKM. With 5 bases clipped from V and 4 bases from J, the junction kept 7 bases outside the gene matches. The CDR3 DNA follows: TGTGCCAGCAGTCCTCAGGGGGCTTTCGGAAACACCATATATTTT. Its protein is CASSPQGAFGNTIYF.

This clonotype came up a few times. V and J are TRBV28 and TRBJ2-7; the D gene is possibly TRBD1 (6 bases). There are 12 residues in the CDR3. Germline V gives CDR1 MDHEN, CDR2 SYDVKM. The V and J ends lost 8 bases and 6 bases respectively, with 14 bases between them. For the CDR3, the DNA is TGTGCCAGCCGACTACAGGGTGGCGAGCAGTACTTC. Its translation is CASRLQGGEQYF.

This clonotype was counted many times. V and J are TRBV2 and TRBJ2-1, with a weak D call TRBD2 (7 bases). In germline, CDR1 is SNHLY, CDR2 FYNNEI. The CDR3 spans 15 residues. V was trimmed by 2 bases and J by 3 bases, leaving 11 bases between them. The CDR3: CASSESGDYYNEQFF. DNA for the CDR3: TGTGCCAGCAGTGAATCAGGGGACTACTACAATGAGCAGTTCTTC.

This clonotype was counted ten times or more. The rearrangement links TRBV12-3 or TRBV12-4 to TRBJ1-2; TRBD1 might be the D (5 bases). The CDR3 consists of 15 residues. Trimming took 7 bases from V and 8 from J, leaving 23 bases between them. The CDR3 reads CASTPGLVAVEGYTF. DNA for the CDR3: TGTGCCAGCACCCCGGGACTAGTAGCGGTAGAAGGCTACACCTTC.

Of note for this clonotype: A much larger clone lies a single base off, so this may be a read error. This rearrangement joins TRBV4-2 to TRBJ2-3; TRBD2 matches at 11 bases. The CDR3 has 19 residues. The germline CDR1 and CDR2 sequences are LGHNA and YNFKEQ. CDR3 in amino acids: CAGSPTYLGLAGGDRTQYF. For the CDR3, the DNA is TGTGCCGGCAGCCCTACATACCTCGGGCTAGCGGGAGGAGATAGGACGCAGTATTTT.

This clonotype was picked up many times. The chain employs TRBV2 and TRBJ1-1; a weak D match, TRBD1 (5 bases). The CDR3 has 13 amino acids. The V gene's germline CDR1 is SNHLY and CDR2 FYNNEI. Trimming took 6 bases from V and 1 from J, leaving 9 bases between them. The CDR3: CASRLTGNTEAFF. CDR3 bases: TGTGCCAGCAGGCTCACAGGGAACACTGAAGCTTTCTTT.

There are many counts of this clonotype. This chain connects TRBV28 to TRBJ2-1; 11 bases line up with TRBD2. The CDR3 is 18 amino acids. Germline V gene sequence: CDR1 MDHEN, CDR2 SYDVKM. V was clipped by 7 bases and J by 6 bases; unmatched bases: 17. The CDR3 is CASNPFLSFGTSGNEQFF. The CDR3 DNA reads TGTGCCAGCAACCCGTTTCTCTCGTTCGGGACTAGCGGCAATGAGCAGTTCTTC.

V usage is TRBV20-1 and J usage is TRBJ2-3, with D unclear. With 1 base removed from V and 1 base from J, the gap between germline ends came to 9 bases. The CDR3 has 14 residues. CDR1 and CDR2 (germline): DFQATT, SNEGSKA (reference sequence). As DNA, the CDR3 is TGCAGTGCTAGAGGGATCCGAGGCACAGATACGCAGTATTTT. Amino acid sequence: CSARGIRGTDTQYF.

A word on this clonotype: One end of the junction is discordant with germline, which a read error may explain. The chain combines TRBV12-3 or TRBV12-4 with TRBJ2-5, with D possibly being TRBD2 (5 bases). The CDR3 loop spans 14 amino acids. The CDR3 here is CANSLMGSSETQYF. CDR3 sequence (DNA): TGTGCCAACAGTTTGATGGGGAGTTCGGAGACCCAGTACTTC.

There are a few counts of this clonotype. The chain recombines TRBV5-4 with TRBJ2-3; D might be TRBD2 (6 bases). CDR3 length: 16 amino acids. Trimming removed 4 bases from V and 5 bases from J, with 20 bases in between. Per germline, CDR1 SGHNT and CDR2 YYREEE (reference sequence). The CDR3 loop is CASSPTARRVEDTQYF. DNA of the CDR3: TGTGCCAGCAGCCCAACAGCGAGGAGGGTTGAAGATACGCAGTATTTT.

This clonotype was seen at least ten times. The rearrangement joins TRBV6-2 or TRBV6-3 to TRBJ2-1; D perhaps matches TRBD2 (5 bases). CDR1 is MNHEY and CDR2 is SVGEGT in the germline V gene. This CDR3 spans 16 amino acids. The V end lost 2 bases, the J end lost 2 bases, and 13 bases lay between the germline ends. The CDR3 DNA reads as TGTGCCAGCAGTTACCGGGGTCGAATGGCCTACAATGAGCAGTTCTTC. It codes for CASSYRGRMAYNEQFF.

In DNA, the CDR3 is TGTGCCAGCAGTGAAGTGACAGGGCAAGAGACCCAGTACTTC. Translating it yields CASSEVTGQETQYF. V and J are TRBV6-1 and TRBJ2-5; 7 bases are shared with TRBD1. The CDR3 loop spans 14 amino acids. V lost 1 base to trimming and J lost 2 bases; unmatched junction nucleotides: 1. Germline lookup yields CDR1 MNHNS and CDR2 SASEGT.

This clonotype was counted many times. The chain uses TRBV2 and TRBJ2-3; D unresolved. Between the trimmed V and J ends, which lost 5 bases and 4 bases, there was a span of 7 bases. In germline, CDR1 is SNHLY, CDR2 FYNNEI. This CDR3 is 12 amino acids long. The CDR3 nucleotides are TGTGCCAGCAGTACCATCTCAGATACGCAGTATTTT. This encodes CASSTISDTQYF. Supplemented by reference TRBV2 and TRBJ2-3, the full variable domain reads EPEVTQTPSHQVTQMGQEVILRCVPISNHLYFYWYRQILGQKVEFLVSFYNNEISEKSEIFDDQFSVERPDGSNFTLKIRSTKLEDSAMYFCASSTISDTQYFGPGTRLTVL.

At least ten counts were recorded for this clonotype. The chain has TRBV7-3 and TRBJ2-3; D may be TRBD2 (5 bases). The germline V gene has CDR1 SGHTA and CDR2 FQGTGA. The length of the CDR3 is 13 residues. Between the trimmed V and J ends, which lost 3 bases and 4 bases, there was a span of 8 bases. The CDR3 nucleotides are TGTGCCAGCAGCTTCAGACTATCAGATACGCAGTATTTT. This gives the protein CASSFRLSDTQYF.

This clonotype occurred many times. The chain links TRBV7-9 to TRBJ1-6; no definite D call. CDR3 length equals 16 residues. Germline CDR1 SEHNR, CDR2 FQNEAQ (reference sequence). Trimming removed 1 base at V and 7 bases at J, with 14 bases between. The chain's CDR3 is CASSLEAPLRNSPLHF. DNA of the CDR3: TGTGCCAGCAGCTTAGAAGCCCCGCTTCGGAATTCACCCCTCCACTTT.

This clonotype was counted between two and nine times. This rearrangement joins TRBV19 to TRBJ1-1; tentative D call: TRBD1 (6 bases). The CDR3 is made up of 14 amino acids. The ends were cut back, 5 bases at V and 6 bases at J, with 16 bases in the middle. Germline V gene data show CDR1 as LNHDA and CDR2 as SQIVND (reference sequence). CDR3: CASSYPTGLSEAFF. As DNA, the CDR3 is TGTGCCAGTAGTTACCCTACAGGGTTATCTGAAGCTTTCTTT.

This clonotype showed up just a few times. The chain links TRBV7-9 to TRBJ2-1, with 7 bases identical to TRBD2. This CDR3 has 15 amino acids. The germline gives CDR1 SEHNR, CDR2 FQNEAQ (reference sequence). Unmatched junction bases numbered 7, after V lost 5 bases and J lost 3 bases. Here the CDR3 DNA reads TGTGCCAGCAGCCCCAGCGGGACGCACTACAATGAGCAGTTCTTC. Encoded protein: CASSPSGTHYNEQFF. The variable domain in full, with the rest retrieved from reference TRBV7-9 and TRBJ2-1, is DTGVSQNPRHKITKRGQNVTFRCDPISEHNRLYWYRQTLGQGPEFLTYFQNEAQLEKSRLLSDRFSAERPKGSFSTLEIQRTEQGDSAMYLCASSPSGTHYNEQFFGPGTRLTVL.

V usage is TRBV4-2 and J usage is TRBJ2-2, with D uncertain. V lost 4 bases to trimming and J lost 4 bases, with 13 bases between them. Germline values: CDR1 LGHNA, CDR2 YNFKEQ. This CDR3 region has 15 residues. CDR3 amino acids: CASSPRPLGTGELFF. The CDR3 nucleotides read TGTGCCAGCAGCCCCCGGCCCTTGGGCACCGGGGAGCTGTTTTTT.

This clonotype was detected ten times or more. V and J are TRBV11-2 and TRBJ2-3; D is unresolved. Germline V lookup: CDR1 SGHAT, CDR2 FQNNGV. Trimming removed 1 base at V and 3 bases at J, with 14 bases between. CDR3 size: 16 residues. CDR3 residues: CASSLVGYVRTDTQYF. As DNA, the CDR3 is TGTGCCAGCAGCTTAGTGGGTTACGTCAGGACAGATACGCAGTATTTT.

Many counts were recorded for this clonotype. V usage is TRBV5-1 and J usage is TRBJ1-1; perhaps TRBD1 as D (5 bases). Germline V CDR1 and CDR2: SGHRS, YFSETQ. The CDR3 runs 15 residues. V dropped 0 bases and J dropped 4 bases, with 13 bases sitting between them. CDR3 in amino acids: CASSLAWAGSTEAFF. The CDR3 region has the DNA TGCGCCAGCAGCTTGGCCTGGGCAGGGAGCACTGAAGCTTTCTTT. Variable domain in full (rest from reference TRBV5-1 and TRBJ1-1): KAGVTQTPRYLIKTRGQQVTLSCSPISGHRSVSWYQQTPGQGLQFLFEYFSETQRNKGNFPGRFSGRQFSNSRSEMNVSTLELGDSALYLCASSLAWAGSTEAFFGQGTRLTVV.

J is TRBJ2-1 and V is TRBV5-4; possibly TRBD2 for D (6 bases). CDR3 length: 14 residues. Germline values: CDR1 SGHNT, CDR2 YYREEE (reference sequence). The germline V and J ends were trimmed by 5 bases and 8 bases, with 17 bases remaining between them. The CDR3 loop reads CASRSGGTVDEQFF. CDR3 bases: TGTGCCAGCAGGTCTGGGGGGACGGTAGATGAGCAGTTCTTC.

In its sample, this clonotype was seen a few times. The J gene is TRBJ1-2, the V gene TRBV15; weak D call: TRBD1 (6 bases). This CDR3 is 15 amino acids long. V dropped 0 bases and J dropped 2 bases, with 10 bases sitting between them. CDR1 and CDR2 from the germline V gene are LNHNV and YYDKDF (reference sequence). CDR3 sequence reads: CATSRDRGANYGYTF. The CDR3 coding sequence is TGTGCCACCAGCAGAGATCGGGGGGCGAACTATGGCTACACCTTC.

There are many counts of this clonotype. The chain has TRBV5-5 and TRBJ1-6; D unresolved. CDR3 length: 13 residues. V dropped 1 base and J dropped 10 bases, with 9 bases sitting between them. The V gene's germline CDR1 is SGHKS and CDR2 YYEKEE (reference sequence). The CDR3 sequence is CASSLPPNSPLHF. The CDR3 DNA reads TGTGCCAGCAGCTTGCCCCCAAACTCACCCCTCCACTTT.

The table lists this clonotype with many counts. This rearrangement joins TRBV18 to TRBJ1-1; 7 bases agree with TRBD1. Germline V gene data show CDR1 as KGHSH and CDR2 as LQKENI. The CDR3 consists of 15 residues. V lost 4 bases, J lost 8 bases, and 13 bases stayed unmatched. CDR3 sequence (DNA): TGTGCCAGCTCACTAGAGTCGACAGGGCCCTACGAAGCTTTCTTT. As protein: CASSLESTGPYEAFF.

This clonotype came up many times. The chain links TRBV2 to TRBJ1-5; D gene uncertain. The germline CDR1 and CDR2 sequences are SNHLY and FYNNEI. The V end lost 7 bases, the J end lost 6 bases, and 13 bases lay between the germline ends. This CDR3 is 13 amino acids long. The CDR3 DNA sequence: TGTGCCAGCACCCCGCGTTGGGGTCAGCCCCAGCATTTT. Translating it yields CASTPRWGQPQHF. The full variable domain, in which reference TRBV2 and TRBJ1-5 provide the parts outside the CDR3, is EPEVTQTPSHQVTQMGQEVILRCVPISNHLYFYWYRQILGQKVEFLVSFYNNEISEKSEIFDDQFSVERPDGSNFTLKIRSTKLEDSAMYFCASTPRWGQPQHFGDGTRLSIL.

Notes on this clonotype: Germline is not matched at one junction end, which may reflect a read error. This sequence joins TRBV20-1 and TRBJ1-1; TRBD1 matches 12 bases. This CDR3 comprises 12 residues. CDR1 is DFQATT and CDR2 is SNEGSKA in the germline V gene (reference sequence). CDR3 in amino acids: CTGTGGNTEAFF. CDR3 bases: TGTACCGGGACAGGGGGCAACACTGAAGCTTTCTTT.

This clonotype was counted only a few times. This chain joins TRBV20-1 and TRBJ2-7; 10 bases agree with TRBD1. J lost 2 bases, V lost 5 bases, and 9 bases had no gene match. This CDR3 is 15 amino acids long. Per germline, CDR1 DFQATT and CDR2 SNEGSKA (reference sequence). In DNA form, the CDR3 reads TGCAGTGCTTGGGGGGGGGACAGGGGAACCTACGAGCAGTACTTC. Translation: CSAWGGDRGTYEQYF.